One sample yielded the 16 T cell receptor beta chains listed below, sequenced in a study of cytomegalovirus exposure and HLA in healthy donors. A multiplex PCR was run with 60 Vbeta primers and 13 Jbeta primers. The repertoire was sequenced with immunoSEQ multiplex PCR; TCRdb's copy has only in-frame clones and lacks some. This sample has approximately 170,000 clones, with roughly 60% found just once. Material: PBMCs. The receptors here all came from a man aged 40-49 years in good health and CMV-seronegative.

The chain joins TRBV5-6 to TRBJ2-7; perhaps TRBD1 as D (5 bases). The V end was cut by 0 bases, the J end by 2 bases, with 9 bases between. Germline V gene lookup returns CDR1 SGHDT and CDR2 YYEEEE. The CDR3 runs 14 residues. CDR3 region: CASSLAGRAYEQYF. The CDR3 DNA is TGTGCCAGCAGCTTGGCCGGCAGGGCCTACGAGCAGTACTTC.

This clone was detected a few times. This sequence joins TRBV5-4 and TRBJ2-2; TRBD2 matches 8 bases. The V segment lost 3 bases and the J segment 7 bases; nucleotides outside the gene matches: 14. Germline loops: CDR1 SGHNT, CDR2 YYREEE (reference sequence). This CDR3 contains 17 residues. The CDR3 region has the DNA TGTGCCAGCAGCTCCAAGGTCGGGGGGGCCGGTAACGGGGAGCTGTTTTTT. Encoded protein: CASSSKVGGAGNGELFF.

This chain links TRBV30 with TRBJ2-1; 7 bases line up with TRBD1. The CDR3 is 14 residues long. After removal of 4 bases from V and 0 bases from J, the junction contained 3 bases not matched to a gene. Germline CDR1 GTSNPN, CDR2 SVGIG (reference sequence). The CDR3 sequence is CAWKTGSSYNEQFF. CDR3 DNA sequence: TGTGCCTGGAAGACAGGGAGCTCCTACAATGAGCAGTTCTTC.

The rearrangement links TRBV27 to TRBJ1-2; 7 nucleotides line up with TRBD1. This CDR3 spans 13 amino acids. CDR1 MNHEY and CDR2 SMNVEV come from the germline V gene (reference sequence). The trim removed 5 bases at V and 7 bases at J, leaving 7 bases unmatched. The CDR3 reads CASSGLDRAGYTF. DNA of the CDR3: TGTGCCAGCAGTGGCCTCGACAGGGCTGGCTACACCTTC.

The V and J genes are TRBV28 and TRBJ1-4, with 8 bases aligning to TRBD1. J was trimmed by 8 bases and V by 6 bases; bases with no gene match: 11. Per the germline V gene, CDR1 is MDHEN and CDR2 is SYDVKM. The CDR3 is made up of 15 amino acids. The DNA of the CDR3 is TGTGCCAGCAGGCCACCCTCGGGACAGGTCGAAAAACTGTTTTTT. Translated: CASRPPSGQVEKLFF.

This chain joins TRBV5-1 and TRBJ2-7; the D gene is possibly TRBD1 (6 bases). Germline V gives CDR1 SGHRS, CDR2 YFSETQ. V gave up 5 bases and J gave up 3 bases, with 24 bases separating them. This CDR3 has 17 amino acids. The CDR3 bases are TGCGCCAGCAGAATGGGAGTACCAGGGGCCGATTACTACGAGCAGTACTTC. Encoded protein: CASRMGVPGADYYEQYF.

V usage is TRBV5-4 and J usage is TRBJ1-1; 8 nucleotides line up with TRBD1. V dropped 4 bases and J dropped 5; count of bases not matched to a gene: 7. The CDR3 covers 14 residues. CDR1 is SGHNT, CDR2 YYREEE, per germline (reference sequence). The CDR3 nucleotides are TGTGCCAGCAGCGGTAGGACAGGGCGTACTGAAGCTTTCTTT. As protein: CASSGRTGRTEAFF.

This clone was counted a few times. The chain combines TRBV27 with TRBJ2-1, with D possibly TRBD1 on 5 matching bases. The CDR3 covers 16 residues. Germline lookup yields CDR1 MNHEY and CDR2 SMNVEV (reference sequence). Deletions cut 0 bases from V and 7 bases from J, with 16 bases between. The DNA of the CDR3 is TGTGCCAGCAGTTTATCGTCTTCTTGGGCAGGGAATGAGCAGTTCTTC. It is translated as CASSLSSSWAGNEQFF.

This clone was seen a single time. The V gene is TRBV6-5, the J gene TRBJ1-5, with 7 bases matching TRBD1. The V gene end was trimmed by 5 bases and the J gene end by 5 bases; junction bases not matched to a gene: 3. The V gene's germline CDR1 is MNHEY and CDR2 SVGAGI. The CDR3 extends over 13 amino acids. CDR3 sequence (DNA): TGTGCCAGCAGTCGACAGGGTGATCAGCCCCAGCATTTT. Protein product: CASSRQGDQPQHF.

Note on this clone: The junction departs from germline at one end; a sequencing error may be responsible. The chain recombines TRBV7-9 with TRBJ2-5; TRBD1 agrees at 7 bases. From germline, CDR1 is SEHNR and CDR2 FQNEAQ (reference sequence). There are 16 residues in the CDR3. Here the CDR3 DNA reads TGTTCCAGCAGCCCACAGACAGGGAACTTTCAAGAGACCCAGTACTTC. This encodes CSSSPQTGNFQETQYF.

The chain employs TRBV5-5 and TRBJ2-1, with D maybe TRBD2 (6 bases). CDR3 length: 14 amino acids. The V and J ends lost 4 bases and 7 bases respectively, with 15 bases between them. Germline CDR1 is SGHKS and CDR2 is YYEKEE (reference sequence). The CDR3 nucleotides are TGTGCCAGCAGCCCTTCGGAGGGACGGAATGAGCAGTTCTTC. The encoded protein is CASSPSEGRNEQFF.

The chain employs TRBV29-1 and TRBJ2-2, with 8 bases fitting TRBD2. The CDR3 loop spans 13 amino acids. Looked up from germline, CDR1 is SQVTM and CDR2 is ANQGSEA. With 5 bases clipped from V and 8 bases from J, the junction kept 7 bases outside the gene matches. CDR3 amino acids: CSVLRGGGGELFF. CDR3 sequence (DNA): TGCAGCGTTTTACGGGGGGGCGGAGGGGAGCTGTTTTTT.

Only one count was recorded for this clone. This rearrangement joins TRBV7-9 to TRBJ2-7; D uncertain. Per germline, CDR1 SEHNR and CDR2 FQNEAQ (reference sequence). Trimming took 0 bases from V and 3 from J, leaving 6 bases between them. The CDR3 sequence is 13 residues long. The CDR3 spells CASSLAYNYEQYF. CDR3 in DNA: TGTGCCAGCAGCTTAGCGTACAACTACGAGCAGTACTTC.

This chain links TRBV18 with TRBJ2-7; a possible D gene is TRBD2 (6 bases). Trimming shortened V by 4 bases and J by 4 bases, and 11 bases separated the two germline ends. Germline CDR1 is KGHSH and CDR2 is LQKENI. The CDR3 sequence is 13 residues long. Here the CDR3 DNA reads TGTGCCAGCTCACGAGGGACTCAATACGAGCAGTACTTC. Translation: CASSRGTQYEQYF. The full variable domain, with the rest looked up from reference TRBV18 and TRBJ2-7, is NAGVMQNPRHLVRRRGQEARLRCSPMKGHSHVYWYRQLPEEGLKFMVYLQKENIIDESGMPKERFSAEFPKEGPSILRIQQVVRGDSAAYFCASSRGTQYEQYFGPGTRLTVT.

The chain joins TRBV30 to TRBJ2-1; D unresolved. V shed 2 bases and J shed 6 bases, with 8 bases lying between them. The length of the CDR3 is 12 residues. CDR1 is GTSNPN, CDR2 SVGIG, per germline (reference sequence). The CDR3 DNA reads as TGTGCCTGGAGTATCTCCGGCAATGAGCAGTTCTTC. Protein product: CAWSISGNEQFF. The variable domain in full, completed from reference TRBV30 and TRBJ2-1, reads SQTIHQWPATLVQPVGSPLSLECTVEGTSNPNLYWYRQAAGRGLQLLFYSVGIGQISSEVPQNLSASRPQDRQFILSSKKLLLSDSGFYLCAWSISGNEQFFGPGTRLTVL.

The chain uses TRBV19 and TRBJ1-5; 7 bases are shared with TRBD1. The CDR3 is made up of 16 amino acids. J was trimmed by 5 bases and V by 3 bases; bases with no gene match: 10. Per the germline V gene, CDR1 is LNHDA and CDR2 is SQIVND (reference sequence). CDR3 nucleotide sequence: TGTGCCAGTAGTATGTTGCGACAGGGTGAACATCAGCCCCAGCATTTT. It translates to CASSMLRQGEHQPQHF.